This T cell receptor beta chain was captured by sequencing in a study of blood T cell repertoires in COVID-19. Study-level background: PBMCs, B-cell-depleted T cells, or T cells were the source of the cDNA or gDNA that made up the material.

This CDR3 region has 15 residues. Trimming at V came to 4 bases and at J to 3 bases, leaving 6 bases not matched to a gene. Germline V lookup: CDR1 SGHRS, CDR2 YFSETQ. This clone has only a few counts. This study enrolled people aged about 18 to 100 from 24 US geographic areas. Two negative PCRs, clearance, or symptom resolution were required of recovered Cohort 3 donors. Authors' analysis steps: Amplifying reference gene primers gave estimates of nucleated cell counts. Libraries were prepared by immunoSEQ multiplex PCR; TCRdb keeps only in-frame clonotypes and omits some of them. D and trimming come from the DNA, and the V and J calls and clone size come from that table. The sample lists over 400,000 clones, approximately 91% occurring once.

Sequenced material: PBMCs or T cells enriched from blood (not recorded which). The TCR originated in a woman aged 55-70 years who had recovered from COVID-19. This chain links TRBV5-1 with TRBJ2-2; 7 nucleotides line up with TRBD1. The chain's CDR3 is CASSPTGFYTGELFF. CDR3 coding DNA: TGCGCCAGCAGCCCGACAGGGTTCTACACCGGGGAGCTGTTTTTT.